The 6 T cell receptor beta chains below were found in one sample sequenced in a study of Ad26.COV2.S vaccination and SARS-CoV-2 variants. Described treatment: approximately 18 received Ad26.COV2.S at low or high dose, single or two shots; roughly five received placebo; per-sample allocation not given. Collection of the samples took place on day 63 after the first injection of vaccine or placebo. Sequenced by immunoSEQ multiplex PCR; TCRdb stores in-frame clones only, minus some. This sample yields 400,000 to 500,000 clones, of which approximately 88% are seen a single time; roughly 4% belongs to the top ten. This specimen consisted of peripheral blood, obtained in a trial of Ad26.COV2.S vaccine versus placebo. These receptors all come from a person aged 18-65 years who received the Ad26.COV2.S COVID-19 vaccine or a placebo.

This clone came up once. The chain links TRBV5-1 to TRBJ2-1, with TRBD2 as a possible D gene (5 bases). CDR1 is SGHRS and CDR2 is YFSETQ in the germline V gene. Trimming left V 4 bases short and J 3 bases short, with 8 bases between. The CDR3 extends over 13 amino acids. Here the CDR3 DNA reads TGCGCCAGCAGCCCCGGACTCTACAATGAGCAGTTCTTC. As protein: CASSPGLYNEQFF.

This clone was picked up one time. The rearrangement uses TRBV11-2 and TRBJ1-5; no definite D call. The CDR3 extends over 13 amino acids. Germline V gene data show CDR1 as SGHAT and CDR2 as FQNNGV. V gave up 1 base and J gave up 5 bases, with 6 bases separating them. DNA for the CDR3: TGTGCCAGCAGCTTAGTCTCGCATCAGCCCCAGCATTTT. It translates to CASSLVSHQPQHF. The entire variable domain, with the rest obtained from reference TRBV11-2 and TRBJ1-5, is as follows: EAGVAQSPRYKIIEKRQSVAFWCNPISGHATLYWYQQILGQGPKLLIQFQNNGVVDDSQLPKDRFSAERLKGVDSTLKIQPAKLEDSAVYLCASSLVSHQPQHFGDGTRLSIL.

V is TRBV11-2 and J is TRBJ2-2, with a weak D call TRBD2 (5 bases). The V gene lost 5 bases and the J gene lost 4 bases, with 14 bases spanning the gap. Germline CDR1 and CDR2: SGHAT and FQNNGV. This CDR3 region has 15 residues. Here the CDR3 DNA reads TGTGCCAGCAGCCTACGGGGTGCTAGCACCGGGGAGCTGTTTTTT. Protein: CASSLRGASTGELFF.

This chain joins TRBV7-3 and TRBJ2-7, with TRBD1 identical over 7 bases. In germline, CDR1 is SGHTA, CDR2 FQGTGA. The V gene end was trimmed by 2 bases and the J gene end by 0 bases; junction bases not matched to a gene: 4. This CDR3 comprises 15 residues. CDR3 sequence reads: CASSLYPGGSYEQYF. CDR3 nucleotide sequence: TGTGCCAGCAGCTTATACCCAGGGGGCTCCTACGAGCAGTACTTC.

The chain links TRBV29-1 to TRBJ1-4, with D perhaps matching TRBD1 (5 bases). From germline, CDR1 is SQVTM and CDR2 ANQGSEA. This CDR3 is built from 14 residues. V gave up 6 bases and J gave up 3 bases, with 14 bases separating them. Written as DNA, the CDR3 is TGCAGCGTCAAAGGGACGGGGGCTAATGAAAAACTGTTTTTT. Residues: CSVKGTGANEKLFF.

The chain carries TRBV5-1 and TRBJ1-1; D ambiguous. Trimming left V 0 bases short and J 4 bases short, with 7 bases between. The CDR3 is made up of 13 amino acids. Germline V CDR1 and CDR2: SGHRS, YFSETQ. The CDR3 nucleotides read TGCGCCAGCAGCTTGGGGGGATTCACTGAAGCTTTCTTT. It encodes CASSLGGFTEAFF. The full variable domain, completed using reference TRBV5-1 and TRBJ1-1, is KAGVTQTPRYLIKTRGQQVTLSCSPISGHRSVSWYQQTPGQGLQFLFEYFSETQRNKGNFPGRFSGRQFSNSRSEMNVSTLELGDSALYLCASSLGGFTEAFFGQGTRLTVV.